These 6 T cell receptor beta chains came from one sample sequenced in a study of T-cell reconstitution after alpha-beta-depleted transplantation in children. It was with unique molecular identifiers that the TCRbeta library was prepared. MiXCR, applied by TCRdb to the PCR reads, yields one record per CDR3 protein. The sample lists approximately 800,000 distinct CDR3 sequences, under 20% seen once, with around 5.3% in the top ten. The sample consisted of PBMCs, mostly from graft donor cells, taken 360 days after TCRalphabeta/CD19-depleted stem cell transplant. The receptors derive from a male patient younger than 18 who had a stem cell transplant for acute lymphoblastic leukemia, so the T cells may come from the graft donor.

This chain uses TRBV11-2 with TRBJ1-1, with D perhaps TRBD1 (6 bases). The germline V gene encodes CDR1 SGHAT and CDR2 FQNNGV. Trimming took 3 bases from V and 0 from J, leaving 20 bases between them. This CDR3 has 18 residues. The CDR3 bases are TGTGCCAGCAGCTTGGGGAGGGGGTCAAGGGGACTGAACACTGAAGCTTTCTTT. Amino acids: CASSLGRGSRGLNTEAFF.

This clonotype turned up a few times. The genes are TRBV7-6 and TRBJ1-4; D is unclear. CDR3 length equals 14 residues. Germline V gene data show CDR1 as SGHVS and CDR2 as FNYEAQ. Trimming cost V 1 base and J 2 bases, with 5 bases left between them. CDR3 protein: CASSLGSTNEKLFF. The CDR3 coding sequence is TGTGCCAGCAGCTTAGGGTCTACTAATGAAAAACTGTTTTTT.

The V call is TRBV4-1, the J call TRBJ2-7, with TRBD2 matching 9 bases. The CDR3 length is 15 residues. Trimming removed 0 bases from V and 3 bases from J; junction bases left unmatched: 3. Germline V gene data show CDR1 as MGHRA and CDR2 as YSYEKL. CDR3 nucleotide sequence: TGCGCCAGCAGCCAAGACCTAGCGGGAATCTACGAGCAGTACTTC. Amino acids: CASSQDLAGIYEQYF.

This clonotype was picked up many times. This chain's CDR3 is CSARGGLWADTQYF. The DNA of the CDR3 is TGCAGTGCTAGGGGGGGCCTGTGGGCAGATACGCAGTATTTT. The chain has TRBV20-1 and TRBJ2-3, with D possibly called TRBD1 or TRBD2 (6 bases each). The CDR3 length is 14 residues. V shed 3 bases and J shed 4 bases, with 14 bases lying between them. CDR1 and CDR2 from the germline V gene are DFQATT and SNEGSKA (reference sequence).

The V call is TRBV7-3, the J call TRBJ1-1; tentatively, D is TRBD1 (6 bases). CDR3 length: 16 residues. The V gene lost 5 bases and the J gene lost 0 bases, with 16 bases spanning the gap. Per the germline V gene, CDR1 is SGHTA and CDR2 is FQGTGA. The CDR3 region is CASSPSGGRLNTEAFF. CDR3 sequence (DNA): TGTGCCAGCAGCCCCAGCGGGGGCAGGTTGAACACTGAAGCTTTCTTT.

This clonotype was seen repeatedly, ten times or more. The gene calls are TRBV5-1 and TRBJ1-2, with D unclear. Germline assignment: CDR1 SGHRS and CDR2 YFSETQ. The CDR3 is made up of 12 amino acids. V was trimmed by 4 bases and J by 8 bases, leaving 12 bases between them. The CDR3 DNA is TGCGCCAGCAGCCCGGAGTATTACGGCTACACCTTC. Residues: CASSPEYYGYTF.